Listed below are T cell receptor beta chains from one sample, sequenced in a study of cytomegalovirus exposure and HLA in healthy donors. Profiled with immunoSEQ multiplex PCR; TCRdb holds only in-frame clones, not every one. This table holds about 110,000 clones, around 87% found once. The source material was PBMCs. These receptor sequences come from a man aged 35-49 years in good health and CMV-seronegative. Each CDR3 is given with its conserved first and last residue. The order of the fields is V gene, D gene, clone size, J gene, CDR3 protein, CDR3 DNA. A D gene is named only where the DNA matches it firmly. For some rows the clone size is stated as once, few or many, or as a class when expanded; others skip it.

v_gene: TRBV18; d_gene: NA; abundance: once; j_gene: TRBJ1-1; CDR3aa: CASSPDPVANTEAFF; CDR3nt: TGTGCCAGCTCACCTGATCCCGTGGCGAACACTGAAGCTTTCTTT
v_gene: TRBV27; d_gene: TRBD1; abundance: NA; j_gene: TRBJ1-5; CDR3aa: CASSRRQGLDFGNQPQHF; CDR3nt: TGTGCCAGCAGCCGCCGACAGGGGCTTGATTTTGGGAATCAGCCCCAGCATTTT
v_gene: TRBV27; d_gene: TRBD1; abundance: NA; j_gene: TRBJ2-2; CDR3aa: CASSLGTANTGELFF; CDR3nt: TGTGCCAGCAGTTTAGGGACAGCGAACACCGGGGAGCTGTTTTTT
v_gene: TRBV9; d_gene: TRBD1; abundance: NA; j_gene: TRBJ1-1; CDR3aa: CASSQSVTGLETEAFF; CDR3nt: TGTGCCAGCAGCCAATCGGTGACAGGGTTGGAAACTGAAGCTTTCTTT
v_gene: TRBV7-9; d_gene: TRBD1; abundance: NA; j_gene: TRBJ1-2; CDR3aa: CASSPTGVSNYGYTF; CDR3nt: TGTGCCAGCAGCCCAACAGGGGTCTCAAACTATGGCTACACCTTC
v_gene: TRBV6-1; d_gene: TRBD1; abundance: NA; j_gene: TRBJ1-2; CDR3aa: CASCYRGQFDYTF; CDR3nt: TGTGCCAGCTGCTACAGGGGGCAATTTGACTACACCTTC
v_gene: TRBV6-1; d_gene: NA; abundance: NA; j_gene: TRBJ2-7; CDR3aa: CASRPRQVGEDEQYF; CDR3nt: TGTGCCAGCAGACCACGACAGGTCGGCGAAGACGAGCAGTACTTC
v_gene: TRBV10-3; d_gene: TRBD1; abundance: NA; j_gene: TRBJ2-2; CDR3aa: CAARSGTGDTGELFF; CDR3nt: TGTGCCGCAAGGTCCGGGACAGGGGACACCGGGGAGCTGTTTTTT
v_gene: TRBV5-8; d_gene: TRBD1; abundance: NA; j_gene: TRBJ2-7; CDR3aa: CASTLSPGTGGGQYF; CDR3nt: TGTGCCAGCACTCTTTCCCCCGGAACAGGGGGCGGGCAGTACTTC
v_gene: TRBV6-1; d_gene: TRBD1; abundance: NA; j_gene: TRBJ1-2; CDR3aa: CASTPSRTGSHGYTF; CDR3nt: TGTGCCAGCACCCCGTCCCGGACAGGCTCACATGGCTACACCTTC
v_gene: TRBV5-4; d_gene: TRBD1; abundance: once; j_gene: TRBJ2-1; CDR3aa: CASSARDRAQGEQFF; CDR3nt: TGTGCCAGCAGCGCCCGGGACAGGGCCCAAGGTGAGCAGTTCTTC
v_gene: TRBV2; d_gene: TRBD1; abundance: NA; j_gene: TRBJ2-7; CDR3aa: CASSSDRASYEQYF; CDR3nt: TGTGCCAGCAGTAGTGACAGGGCGAGTTACGAGCAGTACTTC
v_gene: TRBV19; d_gene: TRBD1; abundance: NA; j_gene: TRBJ2-3; CDR3aa: CASSIRGDSNTDTQYF; CDR3nt: TGTGCCAGTAGTATCCGAGGGGACAGCAACACAGATACGCAGTATTTT
v_gene: TRBV2; d_gene: NA; abundance: NA; j_gene: TRBJ1-5; CDR3aa: CASSVREGSLGQPQHF; CDR3nt: TGTGCCAGCAGTGTTCGAGAGGGAAGTTTAGGGCAGCCCCAGCATTTT